The sequence of this T cell receptor (beta chain) was determined in a study of immune heterogeneity within non-small cell lung tumors. Genomic DNA from bulk tumor acted as the template, and about 570 ng was loaded per sample. Surgeons took several biopsies per primary tumor, spaced far apart, during surgery. Curative surgery was undertaken by patients, who had untreated, newly diagnosed non-small cell lung cancer. Overall study findings and caveats: The study found identical dominant CDR3 beta clonotypes recurring across tumor sites within a patient, alongside site-unique high-frequency clones.

Note on this clonotype: The antigen is undetermined. One end of the junction fails to match germline, which may point to a read error.

It was with 32 V and 13 J primers that multiplex PCR amplified TCR beta CDR3. TCRdb passed the multiplex PCR reads through MiXCR, listing each CDR3 protein once. The profile shows fewer than 13,000 distinct CDR3 sequences, under 30% of them singletons. The CDR3 length is 16 residues. This receptor was obtained from a woman between 55 and 75 years old with non-small cell lung cancer. The sample was lung tumor tissue. The chain joins TRBV12-3 or TRBV12-4 to TRBJ2-1, with 7 bases aligning to TRBD2. CDR3 bases: TGTGCCAGCAGCTTAGATCTGGGAGGGCCTCGTCTCCTCCAGTTCTTC. It is translated as CASSLDLGGPRLLQFF.